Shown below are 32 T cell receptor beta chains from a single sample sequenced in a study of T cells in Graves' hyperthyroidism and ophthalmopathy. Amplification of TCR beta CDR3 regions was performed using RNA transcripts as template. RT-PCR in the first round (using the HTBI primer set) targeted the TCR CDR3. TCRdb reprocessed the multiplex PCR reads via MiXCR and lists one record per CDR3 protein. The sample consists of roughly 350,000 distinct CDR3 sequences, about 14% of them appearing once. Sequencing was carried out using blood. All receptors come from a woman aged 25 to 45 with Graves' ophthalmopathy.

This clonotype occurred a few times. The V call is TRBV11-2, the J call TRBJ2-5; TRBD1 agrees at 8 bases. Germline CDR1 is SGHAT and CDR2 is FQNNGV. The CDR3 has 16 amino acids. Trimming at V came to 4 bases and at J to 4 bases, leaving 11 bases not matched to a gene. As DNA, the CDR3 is TGTGCCAGCAGCTCCGGAGAGACAGGGGAAGGAGAGACCCAGTACTTC. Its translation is CASSSGETGEGETQYF.

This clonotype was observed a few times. This CDR3 reads CATSRDVGTYYEQYF. Here the CDR3 DNA reads TGTGCCACCAGCAGAGACGTCGGGACGTACTACGAGCAGTACTTC. The rearrangement links TRBV15 to TRBJ2-7; D assignment may be TRBD1 or TRBD2 (5 bases each). The V end was cut by 0 bases, the J end by 3 bases, with 12 bases between. This CDR3 spans 15 amino acids. Germline CDR1 reads LNHNV; CDR2 reads YYDKDF (reference sequence).

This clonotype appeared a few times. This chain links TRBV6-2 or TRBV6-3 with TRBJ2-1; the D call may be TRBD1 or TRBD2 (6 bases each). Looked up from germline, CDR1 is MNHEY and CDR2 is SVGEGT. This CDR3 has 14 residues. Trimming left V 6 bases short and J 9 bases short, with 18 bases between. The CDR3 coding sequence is TGTGCCAGCAGCCGAAAGGGGGGCTTTTTTGAGCAGTTCTTC. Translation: CASSRKGGFFEQFF.

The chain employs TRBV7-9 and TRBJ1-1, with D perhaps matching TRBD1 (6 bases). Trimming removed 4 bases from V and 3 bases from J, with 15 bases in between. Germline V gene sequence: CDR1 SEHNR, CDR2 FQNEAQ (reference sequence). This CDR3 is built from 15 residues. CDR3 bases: TGTGCCAGCAGCTCTACCAGGGGTGCGGACACTGAAGCTTTCTTT. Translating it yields CASSSTRGADTEAFF.

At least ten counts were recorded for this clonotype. The CDR3 region is CASSRGDAKTYEQYF. The CDR3 DNA is TGTGCCAGCTCACGGGGTGATGCGAAAACCTACGAGCAGTACTTC. V and J are TRBV18 and TRBJ2-7; D uncertain. The V gene lost 4 bases and the J gene lost 2 bases, with 15 bases spanning the gap. Germline assignment: CDR1 KGHSH and CDR2 LQKENI. There are 15 residues in the CDR3. Filled out from reference TRBV18 and TRBJ2-7, the complete variable domain reads NAGVMQNPRHLVRRRGQEARLRCSPMKGHSHVYWYRQLPEEGLKFMVYLQKENIIDESGMPKERFSAEFPKEGPSILRIQQVVRGDSAAYFCASSRGDAKTYEQYFGPGTRLTVT.

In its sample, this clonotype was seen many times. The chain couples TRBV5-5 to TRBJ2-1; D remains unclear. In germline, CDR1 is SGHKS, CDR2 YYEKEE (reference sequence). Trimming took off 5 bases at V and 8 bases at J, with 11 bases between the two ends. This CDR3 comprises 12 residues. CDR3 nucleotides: TGTGCCAGCAGGTCTGTAGCTTATGAGCAGTTCTTC. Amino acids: CASRSVAYEQFF.

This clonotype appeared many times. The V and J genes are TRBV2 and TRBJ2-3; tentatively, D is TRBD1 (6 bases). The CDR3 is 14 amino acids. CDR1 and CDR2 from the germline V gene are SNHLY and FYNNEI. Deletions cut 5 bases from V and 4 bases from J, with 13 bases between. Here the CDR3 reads CASSRNREPDTQYF. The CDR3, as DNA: TGTGCCAGCAGTCGAAACAGGGAACCAGATACGCAGTATTTT.

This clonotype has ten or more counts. Written as DNA, the CDR3 is TGTGCCACCAGTGAAAACCATCGGGACTATGGCTACACCTTC. Translated: CATSENHRDYGYTF. The J gene is TRBJ1-2, the V gene TRBV24-1; D uncertain. The V end lost 4 bases, the J end lost 3 bases, and 11 bases lay between the germline ends. The CDR3 is 14 residues long. Germline assignment: CDR1 KGHDR and CDR2 SFDVKD.

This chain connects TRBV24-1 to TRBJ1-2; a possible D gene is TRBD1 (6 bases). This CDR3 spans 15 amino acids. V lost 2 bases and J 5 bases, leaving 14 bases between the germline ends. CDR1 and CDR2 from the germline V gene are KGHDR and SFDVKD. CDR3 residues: CATSDWDTMGYGYTF. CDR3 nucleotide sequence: TGTGCCACCAGTGATTGGGACACCATGGGATATGGCTACACCTTC.

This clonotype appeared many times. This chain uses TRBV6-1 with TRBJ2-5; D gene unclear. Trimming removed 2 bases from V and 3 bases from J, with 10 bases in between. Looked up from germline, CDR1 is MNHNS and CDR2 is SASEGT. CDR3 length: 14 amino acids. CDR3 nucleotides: TGTGCCAGCAGTGAAAGAGTCGGTGAAGAGACCCAGTACTTC. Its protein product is CASSERVGEETQYF.

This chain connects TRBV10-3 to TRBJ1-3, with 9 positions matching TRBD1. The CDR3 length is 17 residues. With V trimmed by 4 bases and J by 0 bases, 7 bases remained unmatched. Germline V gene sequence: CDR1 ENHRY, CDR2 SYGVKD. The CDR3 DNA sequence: TGTGCCATCAGTGCTCGGACAGGGGCCTCCTCTGGAAACACCATATATTTT. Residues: CAISARTGASSGNTIYF.

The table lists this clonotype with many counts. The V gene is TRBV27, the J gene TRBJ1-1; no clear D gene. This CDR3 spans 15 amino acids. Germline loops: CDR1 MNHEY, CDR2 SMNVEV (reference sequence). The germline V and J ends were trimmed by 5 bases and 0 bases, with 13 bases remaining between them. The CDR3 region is CASSPPDGLNTEAFF. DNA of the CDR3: TGTGCCAGCAGTCCCCCTGACGGCTTGAACACTGAAGCTTTCTTT.

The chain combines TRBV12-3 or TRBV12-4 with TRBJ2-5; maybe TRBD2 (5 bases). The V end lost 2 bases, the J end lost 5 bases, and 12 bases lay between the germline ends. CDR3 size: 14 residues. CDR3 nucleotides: TGTGCCAGCAGTTTATCCGCGGGCAGTGAGACCCAGTACTTC. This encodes CASSLSAGSETQYF.

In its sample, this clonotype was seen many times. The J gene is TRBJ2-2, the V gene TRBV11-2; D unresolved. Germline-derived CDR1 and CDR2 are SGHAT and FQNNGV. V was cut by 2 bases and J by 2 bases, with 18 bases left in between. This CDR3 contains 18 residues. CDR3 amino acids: CASSLPLDRPVNTGELFF. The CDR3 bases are TGTGCCAGCAGCTTACCCCTCGACCGCCCGGTCAACACCGGGGAGCTGTTTTTT.

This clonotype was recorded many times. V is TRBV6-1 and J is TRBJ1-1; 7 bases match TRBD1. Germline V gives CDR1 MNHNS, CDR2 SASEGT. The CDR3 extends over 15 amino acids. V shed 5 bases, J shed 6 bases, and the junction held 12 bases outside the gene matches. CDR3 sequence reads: CASSTPYRGGAEAFF. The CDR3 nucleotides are TGTGCCAGCAGTACTCCCTACAGGGGTGGGGCTGAAGCTTTCTTT.

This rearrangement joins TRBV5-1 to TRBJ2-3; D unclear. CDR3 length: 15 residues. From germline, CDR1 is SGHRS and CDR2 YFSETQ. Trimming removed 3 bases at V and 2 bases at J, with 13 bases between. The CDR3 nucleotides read TGCGCCAGCAGCTCTTCCGGCAGCCACACAGATACGCAGTATTTT. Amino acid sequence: CASSSSGSHTDTQYF. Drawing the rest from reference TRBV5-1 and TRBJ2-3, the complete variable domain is KAGVTQTPRYLIKTRGQQVTLSCSPISGHRSVSWYQQTPGQGLQFLFEYFSETQRNKGNFPGRFSGRQFSNSRSEMNVSTLELGDSALYLCASSSSGSHTDTQYFGPGTRLTVL.

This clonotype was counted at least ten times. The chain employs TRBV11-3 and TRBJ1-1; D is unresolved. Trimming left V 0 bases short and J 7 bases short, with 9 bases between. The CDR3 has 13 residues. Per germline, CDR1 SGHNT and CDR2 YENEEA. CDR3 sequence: CASSLEQNIEAFF. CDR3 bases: TGTGCCAGCAGCTTAGAACAGAATATTGAAGCTTTCTTT.

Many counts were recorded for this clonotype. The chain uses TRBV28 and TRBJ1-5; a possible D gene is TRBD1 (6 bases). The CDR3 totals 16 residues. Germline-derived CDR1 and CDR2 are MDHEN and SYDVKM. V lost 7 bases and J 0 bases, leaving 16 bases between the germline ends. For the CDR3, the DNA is TGTGCCAGCATAAGTGGGGGGCTCAATAGCAATCAGCCCCAGCATTTT. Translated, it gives CASISGGLNSNQPQHF.

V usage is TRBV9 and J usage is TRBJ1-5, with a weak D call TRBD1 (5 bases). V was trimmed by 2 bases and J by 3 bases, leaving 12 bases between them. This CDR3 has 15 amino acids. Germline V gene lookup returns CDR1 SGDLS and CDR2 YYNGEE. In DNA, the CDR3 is TGTGCCAGCAGCGTCTTTTGGGACCCCAATCAGCCCCAGCATTTT. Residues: CASSVFWDPNQPQHF.

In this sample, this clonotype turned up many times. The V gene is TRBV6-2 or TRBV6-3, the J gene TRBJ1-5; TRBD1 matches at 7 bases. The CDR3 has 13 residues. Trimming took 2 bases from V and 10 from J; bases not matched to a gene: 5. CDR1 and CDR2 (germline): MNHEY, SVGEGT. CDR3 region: CASSYPDREPQHF. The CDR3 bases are TGTGCCAGCAGTTACCCAGACAGGGAACCCCAGCATTTT.

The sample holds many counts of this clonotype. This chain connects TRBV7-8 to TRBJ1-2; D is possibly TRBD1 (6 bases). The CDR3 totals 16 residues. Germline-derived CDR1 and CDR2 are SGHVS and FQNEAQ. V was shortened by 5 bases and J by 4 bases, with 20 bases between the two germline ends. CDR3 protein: CASSGQSLHGGYGYTF. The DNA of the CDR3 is TGTGCCAGCAGCGGACAGAGCCTTCACGGGGGCTATGGCTACACCTTC. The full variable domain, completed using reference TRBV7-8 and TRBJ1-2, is GAGVSQSPRYKVAKRGQDVALRCDPISGHVSLFWYQQALGQGPEFLTYFQNEAQLDKSGLPSDRFFAERPEGSVSTLKIQRTQQEDSAVYLCASSGQSLHGGYGYTFGSGTRLTVV.

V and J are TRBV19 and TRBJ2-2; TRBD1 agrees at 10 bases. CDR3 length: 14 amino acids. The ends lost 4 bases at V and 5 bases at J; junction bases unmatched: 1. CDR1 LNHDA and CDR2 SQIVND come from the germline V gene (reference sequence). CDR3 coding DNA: TGTGCCAGTAGTAGGGACAGGGGAACCGGGGAGCTGTTTTTT. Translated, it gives CASSRDRGTGELFF. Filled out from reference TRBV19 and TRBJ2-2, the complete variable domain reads DGGITQSPKYLFRKEGQNVTLSCEQNLNHDAMYWYRQDPGQGLRLIYYSQIVNDFQKGDIAEGYSVSREKKESFPLTVTSAQKNPTAFYLCASSRDRGTGELFFGEGSRLTVL.

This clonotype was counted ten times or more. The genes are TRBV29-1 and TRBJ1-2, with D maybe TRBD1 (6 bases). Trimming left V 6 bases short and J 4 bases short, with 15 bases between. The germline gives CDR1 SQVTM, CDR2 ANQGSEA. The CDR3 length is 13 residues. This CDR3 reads CSVLPTGTYGYTF. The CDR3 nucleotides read TGCAGCGTCCTCCCCACAGGGACCTATGGCTACACCTTC.

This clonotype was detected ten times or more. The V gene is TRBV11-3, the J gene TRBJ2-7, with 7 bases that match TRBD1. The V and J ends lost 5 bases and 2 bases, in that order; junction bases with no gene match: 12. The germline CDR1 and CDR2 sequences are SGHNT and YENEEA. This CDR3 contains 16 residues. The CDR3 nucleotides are TGTGCCAGCAGCCCTTGGACAGGTTCTATTGCCTACGAGCAGTACTTC. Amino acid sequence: CASSPWTGSIAYEQYF.

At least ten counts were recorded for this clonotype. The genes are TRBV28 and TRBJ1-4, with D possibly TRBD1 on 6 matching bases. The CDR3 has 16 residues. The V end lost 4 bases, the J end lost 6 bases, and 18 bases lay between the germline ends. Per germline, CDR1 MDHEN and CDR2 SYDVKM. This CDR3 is CASSSPGGSGDEKLFF. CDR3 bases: TGTGCCAGCAGTTCCCCCGGGGGGTCAGGGGATGAAAAACTGTTTTTT.

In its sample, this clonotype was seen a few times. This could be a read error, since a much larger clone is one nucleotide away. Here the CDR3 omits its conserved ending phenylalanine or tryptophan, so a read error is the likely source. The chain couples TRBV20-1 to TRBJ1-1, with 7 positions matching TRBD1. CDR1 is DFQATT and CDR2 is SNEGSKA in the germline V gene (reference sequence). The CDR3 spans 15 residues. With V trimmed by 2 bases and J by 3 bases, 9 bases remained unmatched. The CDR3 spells CSARIRQGSDTEAFL. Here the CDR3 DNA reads TGCAGTGCTAGAATAAGACAGGGTAGCGACACTGAAGCTTTCCTT.

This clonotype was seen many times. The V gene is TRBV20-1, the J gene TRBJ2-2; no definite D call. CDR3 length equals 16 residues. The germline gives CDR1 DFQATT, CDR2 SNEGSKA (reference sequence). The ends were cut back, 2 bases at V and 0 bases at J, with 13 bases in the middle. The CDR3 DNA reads TGCAGTGCTAGATCCACCTCGACTCCGAACACCGGGGAGCTGTTTTTT. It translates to CSARSTSTPNTGELFF.

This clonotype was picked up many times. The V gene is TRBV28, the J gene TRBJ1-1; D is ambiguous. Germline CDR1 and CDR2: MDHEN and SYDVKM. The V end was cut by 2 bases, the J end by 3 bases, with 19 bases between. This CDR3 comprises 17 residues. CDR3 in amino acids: CASSLPLARGLYTEAFF. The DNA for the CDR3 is TGTGCCAGCAGTTTACCGTTGGCCCGAGGGCTGTACACTGAAGCTTTCTTT.

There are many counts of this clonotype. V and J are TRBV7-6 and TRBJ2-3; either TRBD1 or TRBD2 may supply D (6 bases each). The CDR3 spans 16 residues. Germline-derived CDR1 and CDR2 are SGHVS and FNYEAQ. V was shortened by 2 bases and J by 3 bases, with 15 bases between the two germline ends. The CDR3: CASSLSSGAGTDTQYF. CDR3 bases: TGTGCCAGCAGCTTATCTTCGGGGGCTGGGACAGATACGCAGTATTTT.

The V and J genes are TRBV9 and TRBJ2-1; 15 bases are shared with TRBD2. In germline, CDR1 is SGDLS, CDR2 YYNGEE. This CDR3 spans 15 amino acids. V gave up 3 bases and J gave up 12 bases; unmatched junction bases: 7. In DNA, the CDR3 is TGTGCCAGCAGCGGACGGACTAGCGGGGGGGCACCGCAGTTCTTC. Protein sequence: CASSGRTSGGAPQFF.

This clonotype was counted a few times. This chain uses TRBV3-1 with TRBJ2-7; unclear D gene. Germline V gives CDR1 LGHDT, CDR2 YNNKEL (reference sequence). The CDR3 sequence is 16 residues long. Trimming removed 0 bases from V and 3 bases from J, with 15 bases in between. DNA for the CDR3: TGTGCCAGCAGCCAAGATTCTCGCCAGGAATTCTACGAGCAGTACTTC. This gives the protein CASSQDSRQEFYEQYF.

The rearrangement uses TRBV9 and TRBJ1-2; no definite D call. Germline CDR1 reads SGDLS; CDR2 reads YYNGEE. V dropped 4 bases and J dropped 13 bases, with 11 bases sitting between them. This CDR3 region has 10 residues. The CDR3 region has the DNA TGTGCCAGCAGCCCCACTCGGACCACCTTC. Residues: CASSPTRTTF.